One sample yielded the 10 T cell receptor beta chains listed below, sequenced in a study of CD8 T cells in ankylosing spondylitis (TCRdb year 2017). Overall study results and their limits: Blood from ankylosing spondylitis patients appeared to be characterized by a TCR beta motif made up of 8 or 9 highly homologous amino acid variants.

No antigens are known for them. The library was prepared using 5' RACE. TCRdb shows the sequencer as Illumina HiSeq 2500. The public reads were quality trimmed at Q25 with fastp and then assembled into clones with MiXCR by TCRdb, keeping productive beta chains. Every CDR3 protein is listed once, alongside the most common genes and DNA of its rows. This sample gives about 220,000 distinct CDR3 sequences in total; approximately 7.3% of them show up just once. The top ten hold about 14% of the sample. Input material: blood, either unsorted or a sorted T cell fraction (not recorded which). The origin of the receptors is a male donor with ankylosing spondylitis.

Ten or more counts support this clonotype. The genes are TRBV20-1 and TRBJ1-5; 7 bases line up with TRBD1. The CDR3 is 14 amino acids. Germline lookup yields CDR1 DFQATT and CDR2 SNEGSKA (reference sequence). V shed 5 bases and J 2 bases; nucleotides not matched to a gene: 6. The CDR3 DNA is TGCAGTGCTCTTGACAGGGTGGGCAATCAGCCCCAGCATTTT. Protein sequence: CSALDRVGNQPQHF.

The table lists this clonotype with many counts. V gene TRBV7-9 combines with J gene TRBJ2-7; possibly TRBD2 for D (6 bases). The CDR3 extends over 13 amino acids. V was clipped by 4 bases and J by 3 bases, with 10 bases between them. Germline V gene sequence: CDR1 SEHNR, CDR2 FQNEAQ (reference sequence). The DNA of the CDR3 is TGTGCCAGCAGCTCGGGACTTAACTACGAGCAGTACTTC. As protein: CASSSGLNYEQYF.

This clonotype was recorded at least ten times. The gene calls are TRBV27 and TRBJ2-1, with D possibly matching TRBD1 (6 bases). CDR3 length: 16 residues. V lost 5 bases to trimming and J lost 4 bases, with 18 bases between them. CDR1 and CDR2 (germline): MNHEY, SMNVEV (reference sequence). CDR3 region: CASSPWGKDRYNEQFF. CDR3 bases: TGTGCCAGCAGTCCTTGGGGCAAGGACAGATACAATGAGCAGTTCTTC.

This clonotype was counted ten times or more. V and J are TRBV29-1 and TRBJ1-2, with D uncertain. Trimming cost V 5 bases and J 8 bases, with 15 bases left between them. Per germline, CDR1 SQVTM and CDR2 ANQGSEA. This CDR3 is 12 amino acids long. The CDR3 nucleotides read TGCAGCGTTCCGTCTTCCCTGGGAGGCTACACCTTC. This encodes CSVPSSLGGYTF.

This clonotype was seen at least ten times. The chain uses TRBV29-1 and TRBJ2-1; 9 bases match TRBD1. This CDR3 has 12 amino acids. Per the germline V gene, CDR1 is SQVTM and CDR2 is ANQGSEA. For the CDR3, the DNA is TGCAGTATCTCCTCAGAGGGGGACAGGGAATTCTTC. Its protein product is CSISSEGDREFF.

With respect to this clonotype: The DNA is left out, because the CDR3 cannot be placed on it with certainty; the CDR3 is given as TCRdb lists it. This sequence joins TRBV23-1 and TRBJ2-2; the table gives TRBD1 as D, unverified against the DNA. TRBV23-1 is recorded as an ORF, its role being uncertain. The CDR3 adds up to 18 amino acids, both ends counted. Here the CDR3 reads CASSQLNEAGWTPGSCFF.

This clonotype was seen ten or more times. V is TRBV25-1 and J is TRBJ2-5, with 10 positions matching TRBD1. The V gene end was trimmed by 3 bases and the J gene end by 5 bases; junction bases not matched to a gene: 6. The CDR3 has 15 amino acids. The germline V gene has CDR1 MGHDK and CDR2 SYGVNS. CDR3 bases: TGTGCCAGCAGTGACAGTAGGGACAGGGGCGAGACCCAGTACTTC. Its translation: CASSDSRDRGETQYF.

This sequence joins TRBV2 and TRBJ1-2; D call uncertain. This CDR3 region has 16 residues. Germline V gene sequence: CDR1 SNHLY, CDR2 FYNNEI. Trimming removed 5 bases from V and 0 bases from J, with 16 bases in between. CDR3 sequence: CASSLLPRPANYGYTF. DNA for the CDR3: TGTGCCAGCAGTCTACTCCCTCGTCCTGCTAACTATGGCTACACCTTC. Full variable domain (remainder filled in from reference TRBV2 and TRBJ1-2): EPEVTQTPSHQVTQMGQEVILRCVPISNHLYFYWYRQILGQKVEFLVSFYNNEISEKSEIFDDQFSVERPDGSNFTLKIRSTKLEDSAMYFCASSLLPRPANYGYTFGSGTRLTVV.

This clonotype occurred many times. The V gene is TRBV27, the J gene TRBJ1-1; the match to TRBD1 covers 7 bases. This CDR3 has 15 amino acids. Germline loops: CDR1 MNHEY, CDR2 SMNVEV (reference sequence). Trimming took 5 bases from V and 1 from J; bases not matched to a gene: 7. CDR3 amino acids: CASSHTGTANTEAFF. The CDR3 DNA reads as TGTGCCAGCAGTCATACTGGGACAGCGAACACTGAAGCTTTCTTT.

This clonotype was seen at least ten times. V usage is TRBV2 and J usage is TRBJ2-3, with a weak D call TRBD2 (6 bases). Trimming pared 2 bases from V and 4 bases from J, leaving 13 bases between. The CDR3 loop spans 15 amino acids. Germline V gene sequence: CDR1 SNHLY, CDR2 FYNNEI. The CDR3 is CASSELARWADTQYF. The CDR3 DNA reads TGTGCCAGCAGTGAACTAGCGAGATGGGCAGATACGCAGTATTTT. Full variable domain (outside the CDR3, taken from reference TRBV2 and TRBJ2-3): EPEVTQTPSHQVTQMGQEVILRCVPISNHLYFYWYRQILGQKVEFLVSFYNNEISEKSEIFDDQFSVERPDGSNFTLKIRSTKLEDSAMYFCASSELARWADTQYFGPGTRLTVL.